These 17 T cell receptor beta chains share one sample of origin, sequenced in a study of T cells expressing NK-cell markers. TCRdb re-called the 5' RACE reads; every CDR3 protein appears as one record, without DNA. The table lists 300,000 or so distinct CDR3 sequences. The source material was blood T cells: a sorted CD56 or NKG2C T cell subset, CD4+ or CD8+ T cells, or bulk PBMC T cells (not recorded which). Receptors originate from a woman between 18 and 70 years old in good health.

The chain is built from TRBV12-3 or TRBV12-4 and TRBJ2-3; TCRdb selects TRBD1, and the lack of DNA leaves this call unchecked. The CDR3 is 15 residues long. Here the CDR3 reads CASSGRGGGADTQYF.

J is TRBJ2-3 and V is TRBV5-1; TCRdb calls TRBD1, which cannot be checked without DNA. Germline V lookup: CDR1 SGHRS, CDR2 YFSETQ. The CDR3 has 15 residues. CDR3 protein: CASSPPDSFTDTQYF.

This chain uses TRBV4-2 with TRBJ1-2; the TCRdb D gene call, TRBD1, has no DNA to confirm it. The CDR3 covers 15 residues. CDR1 is LGHNA, CDR2 YNFKEQ, per germline. The CDR3 is CASSQVGTELYGYTF.

The chain has TRBV6-1 and TRBJ2-5; lacking DNA, the TRBD1 call made by TCRdb goes unchecked. This CDR3 region has 14 residues. Germline values: CDR1 MNHNS, CDR2 SASEGT. Here the CDR3 reads CASIPREGGETQYF.

The J gene is TRBJ2-2, the V gene TRBV27; the TCRdb D gene call, TRBD1, has no DNA to confirm it. The CDR3 is made up of 13 amino acids. Germline values: CDR1 MNHEY, CDR2 SMNVEV (reference sequence). The CDR3 protein is CASGSGVTGELFF.

The chain is built from TRBV20-1 and TRBJ2-3; TCRdb names TRBD1, which stays unverified in the absence of DNA. The CDR3 totals 14 residues. CDR1 DFQATT and CDR2 SNEGSKA come from the germline V gene (reference sequence). The CDR3 spells CSVETGGGTDTQYF.

The chain's CDR3 is CSASRGIGADTQYF. This chain links TRBV20-1 with TRBJ2-3; TCRdb proposes TRBD1, but this gene call is untestable without DNA. The CDR3 length is 14 residues. Germline V CDR1 and CDR2: DFQATT, SNEGSKA (reference sequence).

The rearrangement uses TRBV6-1 and TRBJ1-5. Germline CDR1 is MNHNS and CDR2 is SASEGT. This CDR3 has 13 residues. The CDR3 loop reads CAIRRNSNQPQHF.

The CDR3 here is CASSPPLPQIYEQYF. V and J are TRBV18 and TRBJ2-7. The CDR3 is made up of 15 amino acids. Germline-derived CDR1 and CDR2 are KGHSH and LQKENI.

The chain combines TRBV12-3 or TRBV12-4 with TRBJ1-5. This CDR3 region has 15 residues. CDR3 in amino acids: CASSLYRTLNQPQHF.

This chain uses TRBV18 with TRBJ1-4. Germline-derived CDR1 and CDR2 are KGHSH and LQKENI. This CDR3 region has 14 residues. The CDR3 sequence is CASSPGSFNEKLFF.

The chain uses TRBV20-1 and TRBJ2-2; TCRdb lists TRBD1, though no DNA is available to test this call. CDR3 size: 14 residues. Germline V CDR1 and CDR2: DFQATT, SNEGSKA (reference sequence). CDR3 amino acids: CSAREGGADGELFF.

The V and J genes are TRBV27 and TRBJ1-3. CDR1 is MNHEY, CDR2 SMNVEV, per germline (reference sequence). The CDR3 spans 15 residues. The CDR3 loop reads CASSSYSSSGNTIYF.

The V and J genes are TRBV4-1 and TRBJ1-4; TCRdb designates TRBD1, a call that cannot be tested without DNA. The V gene's germline CDR1 is MGHRA and CDR2 YSYEKL. The CDR3 runs 13 residues. The CDR3 sequence: CASSRQGSEKLFF.

J is TRBJ1-4 and V is TRBV29-1. CDR3 length equals 13 residues. Germline values: CDR1 SQVTM, CDR2 ANQGSEA. The CDR3 region is CSVGRGRDEKLFF.

The V gene is TRBV12-3 or TRBV12-4, the J gene TRBJ1-4; the TRBD1 assignment by TCRdb is unverifiable without DNA. The CDR3 length is 15 residues. The CDR3 spells CASSLGGTGRGKLFF.

This rearrangement joins TRBV10-2 to TRBJ1-6. The CDR3 has 15 residues. Germline V CDR1 and CDR2: WSHSY, SAAADI. The CDR3 reads CASSYTSSYISPLHF.